Below, 20 T cell receptor beta chains from the same sample are listed, as sequenced in a study of CD8 T cells in ankylosing spondylitis. Their specific antigens are unknown. Study-wide results and limits: The study identified a TCR beta motif of about eight highly homologous variants that appeared characteristic of ankylosing spondylitis blood.

MiXCR, run by TCRdb on the 5' RACE reads, gives a single entry per CDR3 protein. Here the sample spans 200,000 to 250,000 distinct CDR3 sequences, about 17% being singletons. The specimen sequenced was blood, either unsorted or a sorted T cell fraction (not recorded which). The receptors here all came from a male donor with ankylosing spondylitis.

In its sample, this clonotype was seen a few times. The V gene is TRBV5-1, the J gene TRBJ1-3; D not certain. CDR1 is SGHRS and CDR2 is YFSETQ in the germline V gene. CDR3 size: 12 residues. The V and J ends lost 0 bases and 8 bases respectively, with 6 bases between them. In DNA, the CDR3 is TGCGCCAGCAGCTTGGAGGGATACACCATATATTTT. Residues: CASSLEGYTIYF.

The chain links TRBV11-2 to TRBJ1-1; D unclear. This CDR3 is built from 15 residues. CDR1 SGHAT and CDR2 FQNNGV come from the germline V gene. V shed 3 bases and J shed 1 base, with 12 bases lying between them. CDR3 region: CASSFSLGQNTEAFF. The DNA of the CDR3 is TGTGCCAGCAGCTTTTCTCTAGGGCAGAACACTGAAGCTTTCTTT.

This clonotype has a count of ten or more. V and J are TRBV18 and TRBJ2-1; 7 bases line up with TRBD1. From germline, CDR1 is KGHSH and CDR2 LQKENI. The CDR3 sequence is 15 residues long. Losses at the gene ends were 0 bases for V and 5 bases for J; bases not matched to a gene: 4. The CDR3 DNA reads as TGTGCCAGCTCACCACCCGACAGGGCAGACAATGAGCAGTTCTTC. Amino acid sequence: CASSPPDRADNEQFF.

In this sample, this clonotype turned up a few times. CDR3 sequence: CASDSSSHTSGSYNEQFF. DNA of the CDR3: TGTGCCAGCGATAGTAGCTCCCACACTAGCGGGAGCTACAATGAGCAGTTCTTC. V usage is TRBV9 and J usage is TRBJ2-1, with 11 bases that match TRBD2. The CDR3 extends over 18 amino acids. Germline trimming cut 7 bases from V and 3 bases from J; bases unmatched to any gene: 15. Germline CDR1 SGDLS, CDR2 YYNGEE.

In its sample, this clonotype was seen a few times. The CDR3 DNA sequence: TGCAGTGCTAGATCAACAGGGGGACAGGGGAATGGCGAGACCCAGTACTTC. Its protein product is CSARSTGGQGNGETQYF. The rearrangement joins TRBV20-1 to TRBJ2-5; 10 bases map to TRBD1. Per germline, CDR1 DFQATT and CDR2 SNEGSKA (reference sequence). Trimming at V came to 2 bases and at J to 5 bases, leaving 14 bases not matched to a gene. This CDR3 has 17 amino acids.

V gene TRBV4-1 combines with J gene TRBJ1-2; no firm D call. This CDR3 region has 17 residues. The germline V gene encodes CDR1 MGHRA and CDR2 YSYEKL. V was shortened by 0 bases and J by 6 bases, with 20 bases between the two germline ends. CDR3 residues: CASSQESSDPASDGYTF. The CDR3 coding sequence is TGCGCCAGCAGCCAAGAAAGCTCGGACCCCGCGAGCGATGGCTACACCTTC.

The chain recombines TRBV21-1 with TRBJ1-1. TRBV21-1 is flagged as a pseudogene. The CDR3 runs to 16 residues. For the CDR3, the DNA is TGTGCCAGCAGCAAAGGAGGACGGCAACTGAACACTGAAGCTTTCTTT. The encoded protein is CASSKGGRQLNTEAFF.

This sequence joins TRBV9 and TRBJ1-1; no reliable D call. V lost 1 base, J lost 1 base, and 5 bases lay in between. CDR3 length: 13 residues. Germline CDR1 SGDLS, CDR2 YYNGEE. The CDR3 reads CASSVFGNTEAFF. For the CDR3, the DNA is TGTGCCAGCAGCGTATTCGGGAACACTGAAGCTTTCTTT. Looking up the rest from reference TRBV9 and TRBJ1-1 gives the full variable domain: DSGVTQTPKHLITATGQRVTLRCSPRSGDLSVYWYQQSLDQGLQFLIQYYNGEERAKGNILERFSAQQFPDLHSELNLSSLELGDSALYFCASSVFGNTEAFFGQGTRLTVV.

Ten or more counts support this clonotype. The rearrangement links TRBV29-1 to TRBJ2-1; D uncertain. V gave up 0 bases and J gave up 6 bases, with 9 bases separating them. This CDR3 is built from 13 residues. The V gene's germline CDR1 is SQVTM and CDR2 ANQGSEA. This CDR3 is CSVEDWVSNEQFF. In DNA, the CDR3 is TGCAGCGTTGAAGATTGGGTTTCCAATGAGCAGTTCTTC.

This clonotype was recorded at least ten times. The chain has TRBV12-3 or TRBV12-4 and TRBJ2-1; the match to TRBD2 covers 13 bases. V was pared by 8 bases and J by 9 bases, with 16 bases of the junction left unmatched. The CDR3 has 17 amino acids. The CDR3 sequence is CASSGTGLAGRWSEQFF. In DNA form, the CDR3 reads TGTGCCAGCTCGGGGACGGGACTAGCGGGACGCTGGAGTGAGCAGTTCTTC.

The chain recombines TRBV27 with TRBJ2-5, with 10 bases fitting TRBD1. Germline V gene lookup returns CDR1 MNHEY and CDR2 SMNVEV (reference sequence). The CDR3 runs to 20 residues. V gave up 2 bases and J gave up 2 bases; unmatched junction bases: 17. CDR3 DNA: TGTGCCAGCAGTTTACCTCCATCCGATCGACAGGGGGCGGGGCAAGAGACCCAGTACTTC. Residues: CASSLPPSDRQGAGQETQYF.

The CDR3 protein is CASSLPAGGYEQYF. The DNA for the CDR3 is TGTGCCAGCAGCTTACCAGCGGGAGGCTACGAGCAGTACTTC. This chain joins TRBV7-9 and TRBJ2-7, with 9 bases aligning to TRBD2. CDR3 size: 14 residues. With 2 bases clipped from V and 3 bases from J, the junction kept 2 bases outside the gene matches. Germline loops: CDR1 SEHNR, CDR2 FQNEAQ (reference sequence).

CDR3 sequence reads: CASSHNRDRVNEQFF. The CDR3, as DNA: TGTGCCAGCAGCCATAACCGGGACAGGGTCAATGAGCAGTTCTTC. The J gene is TRBJ2-1, the V gene TRBV27, with 9 bases aligning to TRBD1. Germline CDR1 is MNHEY and CDR2 is SMNVEV (reference sequence). J lost 6 bases, V lost 6 bases, and 9 bases had no gene match. The CDR3 has 15 amino acids.

This chain links TRBV7-2 with TRBJ2-3, with 11 bases identical to TRBD2. The germline CDR1 and CDR2 sequences are SGHTA and FQGNSA. The V segment lost 1 base and the J segment 3 bases; nucleotides outside the gene matches: 6. The CDR3 contains 17 residues. CDR3 sequence (DNA): TGTGCCAGCAGCTTAGGGGCTAGCGGGGGGCTAACAGATACGCAGTATTTT. Protein: CASSLGASGGLTDTQYF.

The chain combines TRBV4-3 with TRBJ2-7, with D possibly matching TRBD1 (6 bases). V was trimmed by 6 bases and J by 3 bases, leaving 21 bases between them. The CDR3 has 16 amino acids. Germline loops: CDR1 LGHNA, CDR2 YSLEER. CDR3 region: CASSPGAPLPYYEQYF. The CDR3 DNA follows: TGCGCCAGCAGTCCAGGGGCGCCGCTCCCATACTACGAGCAGTACTTC.

The gene calls are TRBV7-9 and TRBJ1-2; no definite D call. Germline V gene sequence: CDR1 SEHNR, CDR2 FQNEAQ (reference sequence). The CDR3 loop spans 12 amino acids. Deletions cut 7 bases from V and 4 bases from J, with 10 bases between. CDR3 residues: CASNIPGYGYTF. The CDR3 DNA sequence: TGTGCCAGCAATATCCCTGGCTATGGCTACACCTTC.

This clonotype appeared a few times. V gene TRBV3-1 combines with J gene TRBJ2-5; TRBD2 matches 11 bases. The V and J ends lost 5 bases and 5 bases, in that order; junction bases with no gene match: 4. This CDR3 spans 14 amino acids. Looked up from germline, CDR1 is LGHDT and CDR2 is YNNKEL (reference sequence). The CDR3 region is CASSTRLAGETQYF. DNA for the CDR3: TGTGCCAGCAGCACTCGACTAGCGGGGGAGACCCAGTACTTC.

This clonotype was seen a handful of times. The rearrangement uses TRBV10-3 and TRBJ2-1, with unresolved D. This CDR3 is built from 16 residues. The V gene lost 2 bases and the J gene lost 3 bases, with 14 bases spanning the gap. Germline CDR1 reads ENHRY; CDR2 reads SYGVKD. As DNA, the CDR3 is TGTGCCATCAGTGAGCCCTCACGTCCCTTCTACAATGAGCAGTTCTTC. This translates into CAISEPSRPFYNEQFF.

V and J are TRBV12-3 or TRBV12-4 and TRBJ2-1; no clear D gene. Trimming pared 6 bases from V and 12 bases from J, leaving 15 bases between. The CDR3 has 12 residues. The CDR3: CASSIDSGGQFF. CDR3 nucleotide sequence: TGTGCCAGCAGCATCGACTCGGGCGGGCAGTTCTTC.

CDR3 sequence: CSAPSRLSKETQYF. CDR3 bases: TGCAGTGCTCCTTCGAGGCTCTCAAAGGAGACCCAGTACTTC. The chain uses TRBV20-1 and TRBJ2-5; D gene unclear. The CDR3 sequence is 14 residues long. Germline CDR1 is DFQATT and CDR2 is SNEGSKA (reference sequence). V dropped 5 bases and J dropped 5 bases, with 18 bases sitting between them.